Listed below are T cell receptor beta chains from one sample, sequenced in a study of blood T cell repertoires in COVID-19. Method: immunoSEQ multiplex PCR; TCRdb's copy keeps in-frame clones and lacks some. Found here are 110,000 or so clones, 80% to 90% of them singletons; the top ten hold about 2%. Sequencing was done on a sample of peripheral blood. All receptors derive from a woman aged 50 to 65 with acute or convalescent COVID-19. Each CDR3 is given with its conserved first and last residue. The D gene is left open where the match is weak. Some rows mark clone size as missing; the rest say once, few, many or name a class of expanded clone.

size	D	V	J	CDR3	DNA
.	.	TRBV12-3/TRBV12-4	TRBJ1-1	CAAGRGLNTEAFF	TGTGCCGCTGGCAGGGGCCTGAACACTGAAGCTTTCTTT
.	TRBD1	TRBV6-5	TRBJ1-5	CASSPGTVDNQPQHF	TGTGCCAGCAGTCCCGGGACAGTTGACAATCAGCCCCAGCATTTT
.	TRBD2	TRBV11-3	TRBJ2-3	CASSPRGESTDTQYF	TGTGCCAGCAGCCCCCGGGGGGAGAGCACAGATACGCAGTATTTT
.	.	TRBV19	TRBJ2-7	CASSIDSVSSYEQYF	TGTGCCAGTAGTATAGACAGCGTCAGCTCCTACGAGCAGTACTTC
.	TRBD2	TRBV13	TRBJ2-7	CASSLYLAGAEQYF	TGTGCCAGCAGCTTGTACCTAGCGGGAGCCGAGCAGTACTTC
.	TRBD1	TRBV12-3/TRBV12-4	TRBJ1-2	CASSLDRIYGYTF	TGTGCCAGCAGTCTGGACAGGATCTATGGCTACACCTTC
.	TRBD2	TRBV6-2/TRBV6-3	TRBJ2-7	CASSYFGGAYEQYF	TGTGCCAGCAGTTACTTCGGGGGGGCCTACGAGCAGTACTTC
.	TRBD1	TRBV15	TRBJ1-2	CATSRSPTGGYGYTF	TGTGCCACCAGCAGATCCCCAACAGGGGGCTATGGCTACACCTTC
few	.	TRBV6-5	TRBJ2-1	CASSYSSGDNEQFF	TGTGCCAGCAGTTACTCTAGCGGAGACAATGAGCAGTTCTTC
.	TRBD1	TRBV18	TRBJ2-7	CASSPRRDSYEQYF	TGTGCCAGCTCACCCCGCCGGGACAGCTACGAGCAGTACTTC
few	.	TRBV18	TRBJ1-2	CASSPQGVDYGYTF	TGTGCCAGCTCACCACAGGGGGTGGACTATGGCTACACCTTC
.	.	TRBV4-1	TRBJ1-1	CASSQGGAGSAFF	TGCGCCAGCAGCCAAGGCGGGGCAGGGAGTGCTTTCTTT
.	.	TRBV6-2/TRBV6-3	TRBJ1-1	CASSQNYGTDTEAFF	TGTGCCAGCAGTCAAAACTACGGGACTGACACTGAAGCTTTCTTT
.	TRBD2	TRBV24-1	TRBJ2-3	CATSEAGLATDTQYF	TGTGCCACCAGTGAAGCGGGACTAGCGACAGATACGCAGTATTTT
.	.	TRBV5-6	TRBJ2-5	CASSLRWILLGGTQYF	TGTGCCAGCAGCTTGAGGTGGATCCTTTTAGGGGGGACCCAGTACTTC
once	.	TRBV29-1	TRBJ1-1	CSGDGGSDTEAFF	TGCAGCGGTGACGGGGGGTCCGACACTGAAGCTTTCTTT
.	.	TRBV5-5	TRBJ1-6	CASSSPDTAYNSPLHF	TGTGCCAGCAGCTCTCCAGATACCGCTTATAATTCACCCCTCCACTTT
.	.	TRBV7-6	TRBJ2-3	CASSPRTDTQYF	TGTGCCAGCAGCCCTCGGACAGATACGCAGTATTTT
.	TRBD1	TRBV6-1	TRBJ1-4	CASSEALGGNEKLFF	TGTGCCAGCAGTGAAGCGCTAGGGGGCAATGAAAAACTGTTTTTT
.	.	TRBV24-1	TRBJ2-2	CATSAGFGTGELFF	TGTGCCACCAGTGCTGGGTTCGGGACCGGGGAGCTGTTTTTT
few	.	TRBV5-4	TRBJ1-2	CASSTPTGAANYGYTF	TGTGCCAGCAGCACCCCGACAGGCGCGGCTAACTATGGCTACACCTTC
.	.	TRBV7-2	TRBJ2-7	CASSLQSGNEQYF	TGTGCCAGCAGCTTACAGTCAGGGAACGAGCAGTACTTC
few	.	TRBV4-2	TRBJ2-1	CASSQSLEARGEQFF	TGTGCCAGCAGCCAGTCCCTAGAGGCTCGAGGTGAGCAGTTCTTC
.	.	TRBV9	TRBJ1-1	CASSVRVSGTEAFF	TGTGCCAGCAGCGTCAGAGTCAGCGGCACTGAAGCTTTCTTT
.	.	TRBV4-3	TRBJ2-7	CASSQAPLGRGLDEQYF	TGCGCCAGCAGCCAAGCCCCCCTCGGGAGGGGGCTTGACGAGCAGTACTTC
.	.	TRBV7-2	TRBJ1-4	CASSTQGANEKLFF	TGTGCCAGCAGTACACAGGGCGCTAATGAAAAACTGTTTTTT
.	TRBD1	TRBV9	TRBJ2-7	CASSVGEGTGNSYEQYF	TGTGCCAGCAGCGTAGGAGAGGGGACAGGCAACTCCTACGAGCAGTACTTC
.	.	TRBV9	TRBJ2-2	CASSASGELFF	TGTGCCAGCAGCGCCTCCGGGGAGCTGTTTTTT
.	TRBD2	TRBV9	TRBJ2-3	CASSPLAGEGTDTQYF	TGTGCCAGCAGCCCCCTAGCGGGAGAAGGCACAGATACGCAGTATTTT
few	.	TRBV30	TRBJ1-2	CAWSYRIGGYTF	TGTGCCTGGAGTTACCGTATCGGTGGCTACACCTTC
.	TRBD2	TRBV4-3	TRBJ2-2	CASSQDPGRDGGELFF	TGCGCCAGCAGCCAAGATCCCGGGAGGGATGGCGGGGAGCTGTTTTTT
once	TRBD2	TRBV3-1/TRBV3-2	TRBJ2-3	CASSQDRAPPSTTSGSLLSDTQYF	TGTGCCAGCAGCCAAGATAGAGCTCCCCCCTCTACTACTAGCGGGAGTTTGTTGTCGGATACGCAGTATTTT
.	TRBD1	TRBV18	TRBJ1-3	CASSPTGVGGNTIYF	TGTGCCAGCTCACCAACAGGGGTTGGTGGAAACACCATATATTTT
.	TRBD1	TRBV12-3/TRBV12-4	TRBJ1-1	CASSPGQGVEAFF	TGTGCCAGCAGCCCTGGACAGGGGGTGGAGGCTTTCTTT
once	.	TRBV6-6	TRBJ1-3	CASSPGGSRGNTIYF	TGTGCCAGCAGCCCGGGGGGCAGTCGAGGAAACACCATATATTTT
.	.	TRBV10-2	TRBJ1-1	CASSLFAGTEAFF	TGCGCCAGCAGCCTATTCGCGGGCACTGAAGCTTTCTTT
.	.	TRBV6-5	TRBJ2-1	CATTGSNEQFF	TGTGCCACAACAGGGTCAAATGAGCAGTTCTTC
.	.	TRBV6-2/TRBV6-3	TRBJ1-1	CASSYTGNTEAFF	TGTGCCAGCAGTTACACAGGGAACACTGAAGCTTTCTTT
.	TRBD1	TRBV19	TRBJ1-6	CASSIDGFGQGALSSPLHF	TGTGCCAGTAGTATAGATGGGTTTGGGCAGGGGGCTTTAAGTTCACCCCTCCACTTT
few	.	TRBV3-1/TRBV3-2	TRBJ2-3	CASSQSKNSPLYF	TGTGCCAGCAGCCAGAGCAAGAACTCTCCGCTGTATTTT
.	TRBD1	TRBV5-1	TRBJ2-7	CASSLGPGQNYEQYF	TGCGCCAGCAGCTTGGGACCGGGACAGAATTACGAGCAGTACTTC
.	.	TRBV24-1	TRBJ2-3	CATSLQGTDTQYF	TGTGCCACCAGTTTACAGGGAACAGATACGCAGTATTTT
.	.	TRBV9	TRBJ1-1	CASSPLQQRDTEAFF	TGTGCCAGCAGCCCCCTTCAGCAGCGTGACACTGAAGCTTTCTTT
.	.	TRBV24-1	TRBJ1-3	CATSDTADSGNTIYF	TGTGCCACCAGTGATACAGCGGACTCTGGAAACACCATATATTTT
.	.	TRBV27	TRBJ1-5	CASSLKGSQGAQHF	TGTGCCAGCAGTTTAAAAGGCTCCCAAGGGGCCCAGCATTTT
.	.	TRBV4-1	TRBJ2-5	CASSQDWGETQYF	TGCGCCAGCAGCCAGGACTGGGGAGAGACCCAGTACTTC
once	.	TRBV9	TRBJ1-1	CASSVVQKNTEAFF	TGTGCCAGCAGCGTAGTGCAGAAAAACACTGAAGCTTTCTTT
many	.	TRBV7-3	TRBJ2-6	CASSFFGANVLTF	TGTGCCAGCAGCTTCTTTGGGGCCAACGTCCTGACTTTC
.	.	TRBV28	TRBJ1-2	CASSPGGFYGYTF	TGTGCCAGCAGCCCTGGGGGGTTCTATGGCTACACCTTC
.	TRBD2	TRBV10-3	TRBJ2-1	CAISDPLAGGSNEQFF	TGTGCCATCAGTGACCCACTAGCGGGAGGATCCAATGAGCAGTTCTTC
.	TRBD1	TRBV19	TRBJ1-5	CASSIPGGTGHGNQPQHF	TGTGCCAGTAGTATTCCCGGAGGGACAGGGCACGGCAATCAGCCCCAGCATTTT
.	.	TRBV5-1	TRBJ2-3	CASSYLTSTDTQYF	TGCGCCAGCAGCTACCTAACTAGCACAGATACGCAGTATTTT
.	.	TRBV18	TRBJ1-1	CASSPLEKSAFF	TGTGCCAGCTCACCATTAGAGAAATCAGCTTTCTTT
few	TRBD1	TRBV19	TRBJ1-5	CASSAEPTGGWGQPQHF	TGTGCCAGTAGTGCGGAACCTACAGGGGGATGGGGGCAGCCCCAGCATTTT
once	TRBD2	TRBV4-1	TRBJ2-7	CASSQDPGLAGVQYEQYF	TGCGCCAGCAGCCAAGATCCGGGACTAGCGGGAGTACAGTACGAGCAGTACTTC
.	.	TRBV5-1	TRBJ2-7	CASSLQQPEYEQYF	TGCGCCAGCAGCTTGCAACAGCCAGAATACGAGCAGTACTTC
.	TRBD1	TRBV5-1	TRBJ1-1	CASSLDFRGDTEAFF	TGCGCCAGCAGCTTGGATTTCAGGGGGGACACTGAAGCTTTCTTT
.	.	TRBV6-2/TRBV6-3	TRBJ2-6	CASSYPLQSAGANVLTF	TGTGCCAGCAGTTACCCCCTTCAATCGGCTGGGGCCAACGTCCTGACTTTC
.	.	TRBV14	TRBJ1-2	CASSRQQGFNAYGYTF	TGTGCCAGCAGCCGCCAACAGGGATTTAATGCCTATGGCTACACCTTC
.	.	TRBV2	TRBJ2-7	CASGQNREPNEQYF	TGTGCCAGCGGCCAGAACAGGGAACCCAACGAGCAGTACTTC